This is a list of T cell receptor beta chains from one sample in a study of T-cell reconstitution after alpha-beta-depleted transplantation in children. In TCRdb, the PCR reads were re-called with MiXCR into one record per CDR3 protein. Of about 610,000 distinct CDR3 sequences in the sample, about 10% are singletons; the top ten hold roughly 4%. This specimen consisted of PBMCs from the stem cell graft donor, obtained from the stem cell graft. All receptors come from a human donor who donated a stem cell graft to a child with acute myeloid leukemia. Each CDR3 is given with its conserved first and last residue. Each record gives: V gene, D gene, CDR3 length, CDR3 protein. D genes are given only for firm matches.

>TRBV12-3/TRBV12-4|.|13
CASSFGAGQPQHF
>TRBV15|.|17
CATSRELPWQRMYEQFF
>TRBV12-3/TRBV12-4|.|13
CASTYRPTYEQYF
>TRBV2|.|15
CASRALGEGTGELFF
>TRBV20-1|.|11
CSASGSGIQYF
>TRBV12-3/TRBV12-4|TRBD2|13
CASTGGAKNIQYF
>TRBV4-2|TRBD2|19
CASSLTRTSGILPKNEQFF
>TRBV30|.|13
CAWSSSVGTEAFF
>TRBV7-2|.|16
CASSLSPAASSSEQFF
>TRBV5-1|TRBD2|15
CASSLGEGPYNEQFF
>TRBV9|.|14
CASSVNNRGTEAFF
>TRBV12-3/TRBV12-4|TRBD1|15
CASRLAGGLNTEAFF
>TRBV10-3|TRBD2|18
CAISTGVAGVAAADTQYF
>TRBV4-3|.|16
CASSAGGGANTGELFF
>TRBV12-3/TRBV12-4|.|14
CASSFPSIDQPQHF
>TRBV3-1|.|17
CASSQVRSSTSKNEQFF
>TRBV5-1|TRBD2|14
CASKGEGSTDTQYF
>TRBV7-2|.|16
CASSLGAGKNQETQYF
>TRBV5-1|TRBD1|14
CASSPRGQDTEAFF
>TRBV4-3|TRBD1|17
CASSQNIQGASHNEQFF
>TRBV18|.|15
CASSPTGGGNTEAFF
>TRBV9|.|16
CASSFSGATSTDTQYF
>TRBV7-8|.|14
CASGPTPDDYGYTF
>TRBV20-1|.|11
CSANQGNIQYF
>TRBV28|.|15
CASTANVDWAGELFF
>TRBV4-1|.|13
CASSLTWWDTQYF
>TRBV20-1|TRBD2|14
CSAKGLAGSYEQYF
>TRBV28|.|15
CASSLPQGARAEAFF
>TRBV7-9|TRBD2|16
CASSLISSGRTDTQYF
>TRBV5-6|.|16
CASAGPFGQDSYEQYF
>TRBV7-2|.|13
CASSSASAGTQYF
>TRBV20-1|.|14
CSARPTPSGETQYF
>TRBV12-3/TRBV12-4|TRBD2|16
CASSLSSGGRTDTQYF
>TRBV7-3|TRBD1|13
CASSPDRGSEQYF
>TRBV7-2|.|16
CASSLGVAGKRWEQYF
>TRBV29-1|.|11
CSVDTPGQQYF